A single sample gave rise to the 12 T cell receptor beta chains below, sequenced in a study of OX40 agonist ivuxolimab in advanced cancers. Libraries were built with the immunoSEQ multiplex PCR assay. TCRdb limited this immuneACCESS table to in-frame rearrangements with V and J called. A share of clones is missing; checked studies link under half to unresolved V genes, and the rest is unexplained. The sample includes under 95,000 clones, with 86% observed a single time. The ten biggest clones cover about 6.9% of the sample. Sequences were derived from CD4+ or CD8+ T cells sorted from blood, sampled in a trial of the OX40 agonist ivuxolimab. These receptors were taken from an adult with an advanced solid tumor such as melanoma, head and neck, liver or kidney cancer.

The CDR3 DNA reads TGTGCCACCAGCAGAGATAGGGGGACACCCAACACTGAAGCTTTCTTT. Encoded protein: CATSRDRGTPNTEAFF. The V call is TRBV15, the J call TRBJ1-1; D possibly corresponds to TRBD1 (6 bases). CDR1 is LNHNV, CDR2 YYDKDF, per germline (reference sequence). This CDR3 spans 16 amino acids. Trimming stripped 0 bases from V and 2 bases from J, with 13 bases between.

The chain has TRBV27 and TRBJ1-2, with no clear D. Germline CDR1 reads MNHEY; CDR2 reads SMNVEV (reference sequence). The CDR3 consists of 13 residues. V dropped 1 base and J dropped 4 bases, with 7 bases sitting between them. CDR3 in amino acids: CASSLLGSYGYTF. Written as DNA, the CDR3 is TGTGCCAGCAGTTTATTGGGCAGCTATGGCTACACCTTC.

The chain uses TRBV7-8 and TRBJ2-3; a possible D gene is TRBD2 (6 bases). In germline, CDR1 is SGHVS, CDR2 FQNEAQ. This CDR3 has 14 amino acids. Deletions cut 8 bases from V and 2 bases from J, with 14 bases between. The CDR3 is CASSDSGFTDTQYF. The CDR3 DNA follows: TGTGCCAGCTCCGATAGCGGCTTCACAGATACGCAGTATTTT.

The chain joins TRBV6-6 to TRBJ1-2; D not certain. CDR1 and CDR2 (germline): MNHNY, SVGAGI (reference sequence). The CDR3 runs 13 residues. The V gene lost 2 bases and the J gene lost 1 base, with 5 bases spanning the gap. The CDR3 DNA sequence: TGTGCCAGCAGTTACACGGGTAACTATGGCTACACCTTC. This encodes CASSYTGNYGYTF.

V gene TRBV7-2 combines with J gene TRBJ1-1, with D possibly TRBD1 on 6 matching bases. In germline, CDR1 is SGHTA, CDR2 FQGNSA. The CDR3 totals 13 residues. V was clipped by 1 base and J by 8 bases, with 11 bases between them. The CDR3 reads CASSLGDTREAFF. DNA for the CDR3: TGTGCCAGCAGCTTAGGGGACACCCGGGAAGCTTTCTTT.

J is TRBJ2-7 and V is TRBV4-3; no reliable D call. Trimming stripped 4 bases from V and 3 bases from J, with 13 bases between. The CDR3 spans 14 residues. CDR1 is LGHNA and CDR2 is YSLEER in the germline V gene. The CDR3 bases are TGCGCCAGCAGCCTTGACACGGGTTACTACGAGCAGTACTTC. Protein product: CASSLDTGYYEQYF.

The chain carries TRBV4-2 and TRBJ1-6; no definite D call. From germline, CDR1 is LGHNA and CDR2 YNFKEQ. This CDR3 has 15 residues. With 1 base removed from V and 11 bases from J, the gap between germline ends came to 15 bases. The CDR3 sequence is CASSQGDNYYAPLHF. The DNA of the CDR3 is TGTGCCAGCAGCCAAGGAGACAATTATTACGCACCCCTCCACTTT.

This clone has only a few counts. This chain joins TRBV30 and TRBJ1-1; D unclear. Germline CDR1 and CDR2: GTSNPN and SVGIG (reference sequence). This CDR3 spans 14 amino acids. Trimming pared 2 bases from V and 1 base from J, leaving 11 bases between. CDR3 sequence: CAWSHWQRNTEAFF. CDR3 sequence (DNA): TGTGCCTGGAGTCATTGGCAGAGGAACACTGAAGCTTTCTTT. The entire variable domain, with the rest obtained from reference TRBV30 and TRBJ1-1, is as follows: SQTIHQWPATLVQPVGSPLSLECTVEGTSNPNLYWYRQAAGRGLQLLFYSVGIGQISSEVPQNLSASRPQDRQFILSSKKLLLSDSGFYLCAWSHWQRNTEAFFGQGTRLTVV.

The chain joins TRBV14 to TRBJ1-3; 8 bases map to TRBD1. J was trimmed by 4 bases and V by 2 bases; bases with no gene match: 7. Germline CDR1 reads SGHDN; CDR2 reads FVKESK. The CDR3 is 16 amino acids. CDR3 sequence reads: CASSQQDRARGNTIYF. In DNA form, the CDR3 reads TGTGCCAGCAGCCAACAGGACAGGGCTAGAGGAAACACCATATATTTT. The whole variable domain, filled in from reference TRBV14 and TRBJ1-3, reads EAGVTQFPSHSVIEKGQTVTLRCDPISGHDNLYWYRRVMGKEIKFLLHFVKESKQDESGMPNNRFLAERTGGTYSTLKVQPAELEDSGVYFCASSQQDRARGNTIYFGEGSWLTVV.

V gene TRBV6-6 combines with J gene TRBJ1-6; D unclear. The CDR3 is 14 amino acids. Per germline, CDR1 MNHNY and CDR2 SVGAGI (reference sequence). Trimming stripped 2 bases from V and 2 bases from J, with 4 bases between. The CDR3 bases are TGTGCCAGCAGTTACGGAGCCTATAATTCACCCCTCCACTTT. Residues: CASSYGAYNSPLHF.

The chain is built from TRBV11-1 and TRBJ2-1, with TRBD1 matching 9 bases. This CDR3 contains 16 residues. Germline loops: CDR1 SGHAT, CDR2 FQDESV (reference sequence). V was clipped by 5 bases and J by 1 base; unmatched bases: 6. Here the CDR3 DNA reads TGTGCCAGCAGCAAGACAGGGGGTTTTTCCTACAATGAGCAGTTCTTC. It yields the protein CASSKTGGFSYNEQFF.

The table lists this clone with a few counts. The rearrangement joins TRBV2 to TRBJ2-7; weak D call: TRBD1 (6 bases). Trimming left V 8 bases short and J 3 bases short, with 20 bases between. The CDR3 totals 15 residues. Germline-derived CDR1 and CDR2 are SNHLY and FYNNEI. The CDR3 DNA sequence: TGTGCCAGCTCCCTGAACCCGGCAGGGGTCTACGAGCAGTACTTC. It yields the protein CASSLNPAGVYEQYF.